The 26 T cell receptor beta chains listed next were all sequenced from one sample in a study of chemoradiotherapy in HPV16-positive cancers (dated 2022 in TCRdb). Libraries were prepared through the immunoSEQ multiplex PCR assay. TCRdb retrieved this table from immuneACCESS and kept in-frame rearrangements only. Not all clones are present; in checked studies, unresolved V genes account for under half, and no reason is known for the remainder. For this sample there are roughly 19,000 clones; around 87% appear just once. The ten largest clones capture approximately 2.5% of the sample. This specimen was blood, taken from a patient who underwent chemoradiotherapy. The receptors stem from a human donor with HPV-associated anogenital cancer.

This clone was counted once. The gene calls are TRBV18 and TRBJ2-2; D is undetermined. Per the germline V gene, CDR1 is KGHSH and CDR2 is LQKENI. V was pared by 2 bases and J by 2 bases, with 0 bases between. This CDR3 contains 12 residues. CDR3 DNA sequence: TGTGCCAGCTCACCAAACACCGGGGAGCTGTTTTTT. Encoded protein: CASSPNTGELFF.

The chain is built from TRBV19 and TRBJ2-5; the match to TRBD1 covers 9 bases. CDR1 is LNHDA and CDR2 is SQIVND in the germline V gene (reference sequence). V trimming: 4 bases; J trimming: 4 bases; junction bases outside the gene matches: 4. The CDR3 sequence is 14 residues long. In DNA form, the CDR3 reads TGTGCCAGTAGTAGAGACAGGGGGAGAGAGACCCAGTACTTC. Its translation: CASSRDRGRETQYF.

This clone appeared once. This chain links TRBV5-1 with TRBJ2-7; TRBD2 aligns across 9 bases. The germline V gene has CDR1 SGHRS and CDR2 YFSETQ. The CDR3 is 15 residues long. V was pared by 4 bases and J by 3 bases, with 8 bases of the junction left unmatched. This CDR3 reads CASSQAAGGRYEQYF. The CDR3 region has the DNA TGCGCCAGCAGCCAGGCCGCGGGGGGGCGCTACGAGCAGTACTTC.

The rearrangement uses TRBV6-1 and TRBJ2-7; D is unclear. CDR1 MNHNS and CDR2 SASEGT come from the germline V gene. This CDR3 region has 12 residues. The V end was cut by 6 bases, the J end by 6 bases, with 12 bases between. Written as DNA, the CDR3 is TGTGCCAGCAGGGCGTCCGGGCGCGAGCAGTACTTC. Translated: CASRASGREQYF.

The chain couples TRBV29-1 to TRBJ2-7, with a tentative D call TRBD1 (6 bases). The V and J ends lost 3 bases and 2 bases respectively, with 11 bases between them. The CDR3 is 13 residues long. Germline V CDR1 and CDR2: SQVTM, ANQGSEA. Here the CDR3 DNA reads TGCAGCGTTGACAGGGGCAACACCTACGAGCAGTACTTC. The encoded protein is CSVDRGNTYEQYF.

The CDR3 DNA reads TGTGCCAGCAGGGGGGAGGGGAAAAACATTCAGTACTTC. This encodes CASRGEGKNIQYF. V gene TRBV11-2 combines with J gene TRBJ2-4; 7 nucleotides align to TRBD2. The CDR3 length is 13 residues. Looked up from germline, CDR1 is SGHAT and CDR2 is FQNNGV. J was trimmed by 4 bases and V by 6 bases; bases with no gene match: 3.

This clone was seen once. The J gene is TRBJ2-7, the V gene TRBV5-1, with 7 bases matching TRBD1. The CDR3 sequence is 16 residues long. Looked up from germline, CDR1 is SGHRS and CDR2 is YFSETQ. Trimming cost V 4 bases and J 3 bases; bases outside gene matches: 13. CDR3: CASSALSGTDSYEQYF. The CDR3 DNA reads TGCGCCAGCAGCGCCCTGTCCGGGACAGACAGCTACGAGCAGTACTTC.

This clone was seen once. V is TRBV9 and J is TRBJ2-2; 10 nucleotides align to TRBD2. The ends lost 0 bases at V and 2 bases at J; junction bases unmatched: 7. Germline CDR1 reads SGDLS; CDR2 reads YYNGEE. This CDR3 has 18 residues. The CDR3, as DNA: TGTGCCAGCAGCGTAGGAAGGCTAGCGGGGGCCAACACCGGGGAGCTGTTTTTT. It specifies CASSVGRLAGANTGELFF. Complete variable domain (other parts from reference TRBV9 and TRBJ2-2): DSGVTQTPKHLITATGQRVTLRCSPRSGDLSVYWYQQSLDQGLQFLIQYYNGEERAKGNILERFSAQQFPDLHSELNLSSLELGDSALYFCASSVGRLAGANTGELFFGEGSRLTVL.

V and J are TRBV6-6 and TRBJ2-7, with TRBD2 matching over 11 bases. Germline trimming cut 7 bases from V and 1 base from J; bases unmatched to any gene: 3. This CDR3 comprises 14 residues. Germline V lookup: CDR1 MNHNY, CDR2 SVGAGI (reference sequence). CDR3 in DNA: TGTGCCAGCAAGAGGACTAGCGGGTCCTACGAGCAGTACTTC. Protein sequence: CASKRTSGSYEQYF.

This chain links TRBV12-5 with TRBJ2-1; 15 positions match TRBD2. Trimming at V came to 0 bases and at J to 7 bases, leaving 13 bases not matched to a gene. The CDR3 totals 20 residues. The germline CDR1 and CDR2 sequences are LGHNT and FRNRAP. The DNA for the CDR3 is TGTGCTAGTGGTTTGGTACGCTTAGGACTAGCGGGAGGGGCTAGGAATGAGCAGTTCTTC. Amino acids: CASGLVRLGLAGGARNEQFF.

The chain recombines TRBV19 with TRBJ2-7; D assignment may be TRBD1 or TRBD2 (5 bases each). The CDR3 loop spans 15 amino acids. Germline CDR1 LNHDA, CDR2 SQIVND (reference sequence). The V end was cut by 6 bases, the J end by 2 bases, with 17 bases between. The CDR3 DNA reads as TGTGCCAGTAGCCGCGGCCGGGGCAACCCCTACGAGCAGTACTTC. This encodes CASSRGRGNPYEQYF. The whole variable domain, remainder taken from reference TRBV19 and TRBJ2-7, is DGGITQSPKYLFRKEGQNVTLSCEQNLNHDAMYWYRQDPGQGLRLIYYSQIVNDFQKGDIAEGYSVSREKKESFPLTVTSAQKNPTAFYLCASSRGRGNPYEQYFGPGTRLTVT.

V is TRBV4-2 and J is TRBJ2-7; D is undetermined. This CDR3 contains 14 residues. The germline V gene has CDR1 LGHNA and CDR2 YNFKEQ. V was pared by 2 bases and J by 2 bases, with 10 bases between. The CDR3 bases are TGTGCCAGCAGCCAAAGTCAGACCACCTACGAGCAGTACTTC. Translated, it gives CASSQSQTTYEQYF.

The chain joins TRBV6-1 to TRBJ2-1, with 7 bases matching TRBD1. Germline CDR1 reads MNHNS; CDR2 reads SASEGT. The CDR3 runs 13 residues. The DNA for the CDR3 is TGTGTCGCAGGGGGTACCTCCTACAATGAGCAGTTCTTC. It encodes CVAGGTSYNEQFF.

The chain couples TRBV10-1 to TRBJ1-5; D remains ambiguous. V was pared by 5 bases and J by 6 bases, with 14 bases between. The germline V gene has CDR1 WNHNN and CDR2 SYGVQD (reference sequence). CDR3 size: 14 residues. For the CDR3, the DNA is TGCGCCAGCAGTCCGTCTGGGATGGGTCAGCCCCAGCATTTT. This codes for CASSPSGMGQPQHF.

This clone was counted once. This rearrangement joins TRBV2 to TRBJ1-5; weak D call: TRBD1 (5 bases). Trimming pared 5 bases from V and 3 bases from J, leaving 14 bases between. CDR3 length: 15 residues. CDR1 is SNHLY, CDR2 FYNNEI, per germline. CDR3 region: CASSIQGLINQPQHF. The DNA of the CDR3 is TGTGCCAGCAGTATCCAGGGTCTAATCAATCAGCCCCAGCATTTT.

This sequence joins TRBV28 and TRBJ1-4; D perhaps matches TRBD1 (6 bases). This CDR3 comprises 14 residues. V lost 2 bases to trimming and J lost 5 bases, with 9 bases between them. Germline V lookup: CDR1 MDHEN, CDR2 SYDVKM. DNA for the CDR3: TGTGCCAGCAGTTTACCCGGGGGCAATGAAAAACTGTTTTTT. Its translation: CASSLPGGNEKLFF.

This clone has only a few counts. The rearrangement uses TRBV7-9 and TRBJ1-5; 7 bases agree with TRBD1. Germline V lookup: CDR1 SEHNR, CDR2 FQNEAQ (reference sequence). With 5 bases clipped from V and 2 bases from J, the junction kept 3 bases outside the gene matches. This CDR3 region has 14 residues. CDR3 amino acids: CASSRDSGNQPQHF. The CDR3 region has the DNA TGTGCCAGCAGCCGGGACAGCGGCAATCAGCCCCAGCATTTT.

This clone has a single count. The CDR3 DNA reads as TGTGCCAGTAGTACTGGACAGCCCTCCTACGAGCAGTACTTC. It codes for CASSTGQPSYEQYF. The chain couples TRBV19 to TRBJ2-7; the D gene is possibly TRBD1 (6 bases). CDR1 LNHDA and CDR2 SQIVND come from the germline V gene (reference sequence). Trimming took off 4 bases at V and 0 bases at J, with 10 bases between the two ends. This CDR3 comprises 14 residues.

V is TRBV9 and J is TRBJ2-7, with D possibly being TRBD1 or TRBD2 (5 bases each). Germline assignment: CDR1 SGDLS and CDR2 YYNGEE. Deletions cut 4 bases from V and 4 bases from J, with 15 bases between. This CDR3 comprises 14 residues. As DNA, the CDR3 is TGTGCCAGCAGCTCGGGACCGACTACTTACGAGCAGTACTTC. It specifies CASSSGPTTYEQYF.

This chain joins TRBV29-1 and TRBJ2-1; TRBD1 matches 11 bases. Trimming at V came to 3 bases and at J to 3 bases, leaving 4 bases not matched to a gene. Germline-derived CDR1 and CDR2 are SQVTM and ANQGSEA. The CDR3 sequence is 15 residues long. CDR3 DNA sequence: TGCAGCGTTGATGGGACAGGGGGACGCTACAATGAGCAGTTCTTC. This sequence encodes CSVDGTGGRYNEQFF.

V gene TRBV19 combines with J gene TRBJ1-1, with no clear D. There are 13 residues in the CDR3. Germline assignment: CDR1 LNHDA and CDR2 SQIVND (reference sequence). V was cut by 5 bases and J by 3 bases, with 10 bases left in between. CDR3 amino acids: CASSSRADTEAFF. CDR3 DNA sequence: TGTGCCAGTAGTTCCCGAGCAGACACTGAAGCTTTCTTT.

The V call is TRBV11-1, the J call TRBJ2-1; possibly TRBD1 for D (6 bases). CDR1 is SGHAT, CDR2 FQDESV, per germline (reference sequence). V was trimmed by 3 bases and J by 3 bases, leaving 9 bases between them. The CDR3 consists of 14 residues. The CDR3, as DNA: TGTGCCAGCAGCTTGAGGGGGAACTACAATGAGCAGTTCTTC. Its protein product is CASSLRGNYNEQFF.

The chain combines TRBV7-2 with TRBJ1-5, with D uncertain. The germline V and J ends were trimmed by 1 base and 4 bases, with 5 bases remaining between them. Germline CDR1 reads SGHTA; CDR2 reads FQGNSA. The CDR3 has 13 residues. CDR3 region: CASSLGINQPQHF. As DNA, the CDR3 is TGTGCCAGCAGCTTAGGTATAAATCAGCCCCAGCATTTT.

The V call is TRBV6-1, the J call TRBJ1-2; D unresolved. Germline loops: CDR1 MNHNS, CDR2 SASEGT. Trimming shortened V by 6 bases and J by 1 base, and 9 bases separated the two germline ends. The CDR3 runs 13 residues. The CDR3 DNA reads as TGTGCCAGCAGCCTAGCGGGTAACTATGGCTACACCTTC. Encoded protein: CASSLAGNYGYTF.

The chain is built from TRBV6-5 and TRBJ2-3; D is perhaps TRBD2 (5 bases). Germline values: CDR1 MNHEY, CDR2 SVGAGI. This CDR3 comprises 14 residues. Trimming took 0 bases from V and 2 from J, leaving 6 bases between them. CDR3 nucleotides: TGTGCCAGCAGTTACTCCGGGGACACAGATACGCAGTATTTT. Translating gives CASSYSGDTDTQYF.

The chain has TRBV9 and TRBJ1-3; D uncertain. The CDR3 contains 16 residues. CDR1 is SGDLS, CDR2 YYNGEE, per germline. Trimming pared 4 bases from V and 0 bases from J, leaving 14 bases between. The CDR3 DNA is TGTGCCAGCAGCATACACAACTCCCCCTCTGGAAACACCATATATTTT. Residues: CASSIHNSPSGNTIYF.